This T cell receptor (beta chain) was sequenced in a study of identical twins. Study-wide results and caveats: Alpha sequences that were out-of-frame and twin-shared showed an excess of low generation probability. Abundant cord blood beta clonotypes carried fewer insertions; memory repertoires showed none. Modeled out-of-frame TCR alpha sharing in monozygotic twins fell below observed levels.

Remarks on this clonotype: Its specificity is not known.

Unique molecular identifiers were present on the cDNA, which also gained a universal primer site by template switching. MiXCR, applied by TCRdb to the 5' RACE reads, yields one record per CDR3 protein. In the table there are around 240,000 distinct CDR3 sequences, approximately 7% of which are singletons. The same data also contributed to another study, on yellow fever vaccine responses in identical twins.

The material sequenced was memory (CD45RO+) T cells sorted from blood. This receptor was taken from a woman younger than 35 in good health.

DNA of the CDR3: TGTGCCAGCAGCCCCGGGCCGATCAACAATGAGCAGTTCTTC. This gives the protein CASSPGPINNEQFF. The V call is TRBV7-2, the J call TRBJ2-1; D gene unclear. CDR3 length: 14 amino acids. Germline loops: CDR1 SGHTA, CDR2 FQGNSA. V shed 5 bases and J shed 5 bases, with 13 bases lying between them.